This T cell receptor beta chain derives from a study of tissue T cells after allogeneic stem cell transplantation. Regarding the study as a whole: Tissue-detected TCR repertoire was only partly captured by blood and spleen T cells. This small cohort was clinically heterogeneous, and sampling depth was a limitation.

Concerning this clone itself: No antigen is known for it. Gene names follow the mouse nomenclature. Read data end 1 residue before the CDR3 end; the end is taken from the germline J gene.

Sequencing of TCRbeta CDR3 at survey depth gave sequences and template counts. TCRdb's table, derived via immunoSEQ multiplex PCR, lists solely in-frame clones and lacks some. The data contain some 22,000 clones, about 70% of them seen just once; the ten biggest clones take up roughly 0.38%. The CDR3 totals 14 residues. The germline V gene encodes CDR1 LGHNA and CDR2 YNLKQL (reference sequence). V gave up 0 bases and J gave up 6 bases; unmatched junction bases: 3. The rearrangement joins TRBV5 to TRBJ2-7; 9 positions match TRBD1. The receptor was isolated from a female BALB/c mouse in good health. The strain's MHC: H2-d. Sequencing was done on a sample of blood. CDR3 DNA (partial): TGTGCCAGCAGCCAAGACACAGGGGGCGCTGAACAGTAC. Its translation: CASSQDTGGAEQY. The CDR3, in full, reads CASSQDTGGAEQYF.